The source of this T cell receptor beta chain is a study of T cells in Graves' hyperthyroidism and ophthalmopathy. On the study more broadly: Staff took peripheral blood when the initial diagnosis was made, before any treatment began.

This clonotype was seen more than once but under ten times. Amplified regions were TCR beta CDR3 sequences from RNA transcripts. When the TCR CDR3 underwent first-round RT-PCR, the HTBI primer set was used. TCRdb re-derived calls from the multiplex PCR reads in MiXCR, one entry per CDR3 protein. The repertoire includes about half a million distinct CDR3 sequences, about 15% of them detected once, and over 25% sits in the top ten. Sequenced material: blood. The TCR comes from a woman aged 25 to 39 with Graves' ophthalmopathy.

CDR3 sequence reads: CASSLNVKIYNEQFF. The CDR3, as DNA: TGTGCCAGCAGTTTAAACGTCAAGATCTACAATGAGCAGTTCTTC. The chain carries TRBV28 and TRBJ2-1; D is ambiguous. V was clipped by 2 bases and J by 3 bases, with 11 bases between them. Germline assignment: CDR1 MDHEN and CDR2 SYDVKM. This CDR3 spans 15 amino acids.